This TCR beta chain was sequenced during a study of STAT5B mutations in CD4+ large granular lymphocyte leukemia. Study results and caveats: CD4-sorted patient repertoires seemed more clonal than healthy CD4+ repertoires.

This clone has more than one count but fewer than ten. Its antigen is unidentified. The method was immunoSEQ multiplex PCR; TCRdb's version includes in-frame clones alone and lacks a portion of them. The table shows approximately 31,000 clones, with roughly 74% occurring only once. CDR1 is MDHEN, CDR2 SYDVKM, per germline. V lost 10 bases and J 8 bases, leaving 18 bases between the germline ends. The CDR3 length is 14 residues. The specimen was CD4+ T cells from blood buffy coats. The TCR comes from a human donor in good health. The V gene is TRBV28, the J gene TRBJ1-6; no firm D call. For the CDR3, the DNA is TGTGCCACCCTTTCCTCCGGGATGGATTCACCCCTCCACTTT. Translating it yields CATLSSGMDSPLHF.